A selection of T cell receptor beta chains follows, all from one sample in a study of cytomegalovirus exposure and HLA in healthy donors. Clones were read by immunoSEQ multiplex PCR, and TCRdb kept only the in-frame ones, dropping some. The profile shows 200,000 to 250,000 clones, approximately 82% of them singletons. The material sequenced was PBMCs. Receptor source: a woman aged 18 to 35 in good health and CMV-seronegative. Both conserved end residues are part of each CDR3. The D gene is left open where the match is weak. Only some rows state a clone size, as once, few, many or a class for expanded clones.

CDR3nt,CDR3aa,abundance,d_gene,v_gene,j_gene
TGTGCCAGTAGTCTTTGGCAGAACACTGAAGCTTTCTTT,CASSLWQNTEAFF,-,-,TRBV19,TRBJ1-1
TGTGCCAGCAGCCAGTCGGCGGGAGTTGGGTTTCATGAGCAGTTCTTC,CASSQSAGVGFHEQFF,few,TRBD2,TRBV7-9,TRBJ2-1
TGTGCCAGCAGTCCCTCCGGCCGCGGTGGCTACACCTTC,CASSPSGRGGYTF,-,-,TRBV7-8,TRBJ1-2
TGTGCCAGCAGCCTGGACAGTCTCTATGGCTACACCTTC,CASSLDSLYGYTF,-,-,TRBV7-9,TRBJ1-2
TGCGCCAGCAGCGACAGGGATCACTACAATGAGCAGTTCTTC,CASSDRDHYNEQFF,-,TRBD1,TRBV5-1,TRBJ2-1
TGTGCCAGCAGCCCTGGGGGGCTAGCGGGACACAATGAGCAGTTCTTC,CASSPGGLAGHNEQFF,-,TRBD2,TRBV11-2,TRBJ2-1
TGTGCCTGCACCTCGACTAGCGGGGGCACCGGGGAGCTGTTTTTT,CACTSTSGGTGELFF,-,TRBD2,TRBV30,TRBJ2-2
TGCAGCGTTGGAGGGAACTCTGGAAACACCATATATTTT,CSVGGNSGNTIYF,-,-,TRBV29-1,TRBJ1-3
TGCAGCGTCTCTGGCCTATCGGCGTCCCTCAATGAGCAGTTCTTC,CSVSGLSASLNEQFF,-,-,TRBV29-1,TRBJ2-1
TGTGCCAGCAGTTTTCTCCAGGGATTTAACTACGAGCAGTACTTC,CASSFLQGFNYEQYF,-,-,TRBV7-6,TRBJ2-7
TGTGCCATCAGTGAGTCCGGGGGCAGGGGCCACGAGCAGTACTTC,CAISESGGRGHEQYF,-,-,TRBV10-3,TRBJ2-7
TGTGCCAGCAGTGAATTGGGCGGGGAGACCCAGTACTTC,CASSELGGETQYF,-,-,TRBV2,TRBJ2-5
TGCAGCTTCGGACAGGCCCCAGATACGCAGTATTTT,CSFGQAPDTQYF,-,TRBD1,TRBV29-1,TRBJ2-3
TGTGCCTGGGGGAGACAGGACTACGAGCAGTACTTC,CAWGRQDYEQYF,-,-,TRBV30,TRBJ2-7
TGTGCCAGCAGTGAATCCGGCTACCTCATTCAGTACTTC,CASSESGYLIQYF,-,-,TRBV6-1,TRBJ2-4
TGCGCCAGCAGCTTGGGAGGGGGTCAGCCCCAGCATTTT,CASSLGGGQPQHF,-,-,TRBV5-1,TRBJ1-5
TGTGCCAGCAGGCCTACAGGGTTGGTGTACGGCTACACCTTC,CASRPTGLVYGYTF,few,-,TRBV6-5,TRBJ1-2
TGTGCCAGCAGTTCGACGGGACAGGACTTCACAGATACGCAGTATTTT,CASSSTGQDFTDTQYF,-,TRBD1,TRBV28,TRBJ2-3
TGTGCCAGTAGTAGGACAGGGACCCACGAGCAGTACTTC,CASSRTGTHEQYF,-,TRBD1,TRBV19,TRBJ2-7
TGTGCCTGGGGGGCCTCTAGCGGGAGCGGGGATACGCAGTATTTT,CAWGASSGSGDTQYF,-,TRBD2,TRBV30,TRBJ2-3
TGCGCCAGCAGCCAGGAGGGGGACAGGGGGCAAGTCGGGGAGCTGTTTTTT,CASSQEGDRGQVGELFF,-,TRBD1,TRBV4-1,TRBJ2-2
TGTGCCAGCAGCGAATCGGGACAGGAATACAATGAGCAGTTCTTC,CASSESGQEYNEQFF,-,TRBD1,TRBV6-4,TRBJ2-1
TGCGCCAGCAGCTTATTAGCGCCCACAGATACGCAGTATTTT,CASSLLAPTDTQYF,-,-,TRBV5-1,TRBJ2-3
TGTGCCAGTAGTACCCGGACAGGAAACTACGAGCAGTACTTC,CASSTRTGNYEQYF,-,TRBD1,TRBV19,TRBJ2-7
TGCGCCAGCAGCGAGGCTGAGTACTATGGCTACACCTTC,CASSEAEYYGYTF,-,-,TRBV5-1,TRBJ1-2
TGCGCCAGCAGCCAAGATTTGACTAGCGGGAGAAACGAGCAGTACTTC,CASSQDLTSGRNEQYF,-,TRBD2,TRBV4-1,TRBJ2-7
TGCAGCGTTGAAGATAGCAGGACGGAGTCTAACACCGGGGAGCTGTTTTTT,CSVEDSRTESNTGELFF,-,-,TRBV29-1,TRBJ2-2
TGCGCCAGCAGCGTACTAAGGACTAGCGGAAGCACAGATACGCAGTATTTT,CASSVLRTSGSTDTQYF,-,TRBD2,TRBV5-1,TRBJ2-3
TGTGCCAGCAGTTACTCGGTTACAGGGAGTATAGATACGCAGTATTTT,CASSYSVTGSIDTQYF,-,-,TRBV6-5,TRBJ2-3
TGTGCCAGCAGCGTCGACAATAACTATGGCTACACCTTC,CASSVDNNYGYTF,-,-,TRBV9,TRBJ1-2
TGTGCCAGCAGCTCGATTCAGGGGGAGGCGTACGAGCAGTACTTC,CASSSIQGEAYEQYF,-,-,TRBV11-2,TRBJ2-7
TGCAGCGTTGTGGGATTCGGAAAGTACGAGCAGTACTTC,CSVVGFGKYEQYF,-,-,TRBV29-1,TRBJ2-7
TGTGCCAGTAGTCGGGACAGTTACCAAGAGACCCAGTACTTC,CASSRDSYQETQYF,-,TRBD1,TRBV19,TRBJ2-5
TGTGCCAGCAGCTTCATTTCGGGGACTGATTCACCCCTCCACTTT,CASSFISGTDSPLHF,-,-,TRBV7-9,TRBJ1-6
TGTGCCAGCACCACTGGGCTTAACTATGGCTACACCTTC,CASTTGLNYGYTF,-,-,TRBV28,TRBJ1-2
TGCGCCAGCAGCATCACAGGGTCCCCCAATGAAGCTTTCTTT,CASSITGSPNEAFF,-,-,TRBV5-1,TRBJ1-1
TGTGCCAGCAGCCCGGGCGGGGGGTTACGACAGTACTTC,CASSPGGGLRQYF,-,TRBD2,TRBV27,TRBJ2-7
TGTGCCAGTAGTAGGACAGGGGGCTTAGACTATGGCTACACCTTC,CASSRTGGLDYGYTF,-,TRBD1,TRBV19,TRBJ1-2
TGTGCCAGCAGCCCGCGGGCAGCTTCTAATGAAAAACTGTTTTTT,CASSPRAASNEKLFF,-,-,TRBV6-1,TRBJ1-4
TGTGCCAGCAGCGTACCCGGACCCTACAATGAGCAGTTCTTC,CASSVPGPYNEQFF,-,-,TRBV9,TRBJ2-1
TGTGCCAGCAGTGAAGAACTATACAATGAGCAGTTCTTC,CASSEELYNEQFF,few,-,TRBV6-1,TRBJ2-1
TGTGCCAGCAGCGCAGAGCAGGGGACTGAAGCTTTCTTT,CASSAEQGTEAFF,few,-,TRBV11-3,TRBJ1-1
TGTGCCAGCAGTGAGCCGGGACTAGCGGGAGGACGGGAGCAGTTCTTC,CASSEPGLAGGREQFF,-,TRBD2,TRBV25-1,TRBJ2-1
TGTGCCAGCAGTTCCCCCGGGGCGGGAGCGACCGGGGAGCTGTTTTTT,CASSSPGAGATGELFF,-,TRBD2,TRBV6-6,TRBJ2-2
TGTGCCAGCAGCGTAGTGGGTGGTAGCACAGATACGCAGTATTTT,CASSVVGGSTDTQYF,-,-,TRBV9,TRBJ2-3
TGTGCCAGCAGTTTACTTAGGACAGGGGGCTATGACACTGAAGCTTTCTTT,CASSLLRTGGYDTEAFF,-,TRBD1,TRBV27,TRBJ1-1
TGTGCTAGCAGCTTAGAGGGGAGCGCCGCCGAGACCCAGTACTTC,CASSLEGSAAETQYF,few,-,TRBV7-7,TRBJ2-5
TGTGCCAGTAAGTTTTTGGAGTCAGATACGCAGTATTTT,CASKFLESDTQYF,-,-,TRBV19,TRBJ2-3
TGTGCCAGCAGTTTCCGTCTGGACACTGAAGCTTTCTTT,CASSFRLDTEAFF,-,-,TRBV6-5,TRBJ1-1
TGTGCCAGCAGCTTACCGATGGGACAGGGTTACTCTGGGGCCAACGTCCTGACTTTC,CASSLPMGQGYSGANVLTF,-,TRBD1,TRBV7-9,TRBJ2-6
TGTGCCACCAGGACAGACATGAACACTGAAGCTTTCTTT,CATRTDMNTEAFF,-,-,TRBV28,TRBJ1-1
TGCGCCAGCAGCCAAGCAGTGGGACAGGGGATCACCGGGGAGCTGTTTTTT,CASSQAVGQGITGELFF,-,TRBD1,TRBV4-1,TRBJ2-2
TGCGCCAGCAGCTTGGAAGGGGACCTTCGGGAGCAGTACTTC,CASSLEGDLREQYF,-,-,TRBV5-1,TRBJ2-7
TGTGCCAGCAACGGACAGGGGAACACTGAAGCTTTCTTT,CASNGQGNTEAFF,-,TRBD1,TRBV2,TRBJ1-1
TGTGCCAGCAGTTCAGGGCGCACAGATACGCAGTATTTT,CASSSGRTDTQYF,-,-,TRBV28,TRBJ2-3
TGTGCCAGCATAAAGAGGGGACAGTTGGGTGAAGCTTTCTTT,CASIKRGQLGEAFF,-,TRBD1,TRBV5-8,TRBJ1-1
TGTGCCAGCAGTTTAGGGGTAGCGGGGGGACGGGAGTATTTT,CASSLGVAGGREYF,-,TRBD2,TRBV27,TRBJ2-3
TGTGCCAGCAGCGGACAGGGGGCTGAAGCTTTCTTT,CASSGQGAEAFF,few,TRBD1,TRBV9,TRBJ1-1
TGTGCCAGCAGCTCCCTGGAGCGGAGTCAACTGTTTTTT,CASSSLERSQLFF,-,-,TRBV7-6,TRBJ1-4